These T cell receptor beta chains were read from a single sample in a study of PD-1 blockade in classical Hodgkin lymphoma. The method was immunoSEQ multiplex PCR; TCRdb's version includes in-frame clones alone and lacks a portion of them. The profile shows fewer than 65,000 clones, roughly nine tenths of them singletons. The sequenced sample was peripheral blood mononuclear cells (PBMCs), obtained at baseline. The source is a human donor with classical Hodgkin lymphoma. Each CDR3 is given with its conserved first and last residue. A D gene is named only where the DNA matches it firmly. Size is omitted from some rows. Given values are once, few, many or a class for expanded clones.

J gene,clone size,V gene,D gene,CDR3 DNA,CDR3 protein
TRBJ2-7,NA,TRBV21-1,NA,TGTGCCAGCAGCAGCCCTGGGCTCCCTTGCGAGCAGTACTTC,CASSSPGLPCEQYF
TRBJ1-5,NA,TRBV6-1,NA,TGTGCCAGCAGTGAAGCGAGGTTGGGCAATCAGCCCCAGCATTTT,CASSEARLGNQPQHF
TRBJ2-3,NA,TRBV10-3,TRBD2,TGTGCCATCAGTGACATGGGCGGGGGGTCGAGCACAGATACGCAGTATTTT,CAISDMGGGSSTDTQYF
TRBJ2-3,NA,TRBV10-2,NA,TGCGCCAGCAGTGAGATGACGGGGTTGAGGGCTAGCACAGATACGCAGTATTTT,CASSEMTGLRASTDTQYF
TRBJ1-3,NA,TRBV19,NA,TGTGCCAGTAGTTCCCGGACAGAAGTCACCATATATTTT,CASSSRTEVTIYF
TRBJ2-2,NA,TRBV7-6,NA,TGTGCCAGCAGCTTAATTAATGGCGGGGAGCTGTTTTTT,CASSLINGGELFF
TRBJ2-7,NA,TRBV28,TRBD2,TGTGCCAGCAGTTCTCCGGGACTAGCGGGAGGGGCCATCTACGAGCAGTACTTC,CASSSPGLAGGAIYEQYF
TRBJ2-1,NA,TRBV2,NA,TGTGCCAGCAGGGTGGCAGGGCCCTCCTACAATGAGCAGTTCTTC,CASRVAGPSYNEQFF
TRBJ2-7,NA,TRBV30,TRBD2,TGTGCCTGGAGAGTCTACTTACCAGGACTAGTAGACGAGCAGTACTTC,CAWRVYLPGLVDEQYF
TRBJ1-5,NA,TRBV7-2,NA,TGTGCCAGGGGGGTTTTCGCGCCTTTTGGTAGCAATCAGCCCCAGCATTTT,CARGVFAPFGSNQPQHF
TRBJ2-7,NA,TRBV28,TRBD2,TGTGCCAGCAGGATGACTAGCGGCCGCTCCTACGAGCAGTACTTC,CASRMTSGRSYEQYF
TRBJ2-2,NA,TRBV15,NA,TGTGCCACCAGCAGAGATGGGGGAAACACCGGGGAGCTGTTTTTT,CATSRDGGNTGELFF
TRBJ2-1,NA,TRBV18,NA,TGTGCCAGCTCACCACCGCGACAGGCCACCTACAATGAGCAGTTCTTC,CASSPPRQATYNEQFF
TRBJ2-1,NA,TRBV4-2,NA,TGTGCCAGCAGCCAAGATCTAATCAGGGGTTTGAAGCAGTTCTTC,CASSQDLIRGLKQFF
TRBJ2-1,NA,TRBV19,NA,TGTGCCAGTAGTATGAGTGGCGGACCTTACAATGAGCAGTTCTTC,CASSMSGGPYNEQFF
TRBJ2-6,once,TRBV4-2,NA,TGTGCCAGCAGCCAAGATTGGGCCGTGTCCTCTGGGGCCAACGTCCTGACTTTC,CASSQDWAVSSGANVLTF
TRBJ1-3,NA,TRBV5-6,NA,TGTGCCAGCAGCTTGGCGGCAGTCTCTGGAAACACCATATATTTT,CASSLAAVSGNTIYF
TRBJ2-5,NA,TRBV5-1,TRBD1,TGCGCCAGCAGCTCGACAGGGGGCTGGGGGGAGACCCAGTACTTC,CASSSTGGWGETQYF
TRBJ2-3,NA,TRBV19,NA,TGTGCCAGTAGCGGGGAGGCAGATACGCAGTATTTT,CASSGEADTQYF
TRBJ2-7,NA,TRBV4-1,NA,TGCGCCAGCAGCCAGGGAACTAGTCTCTACGAGCAGTACTTC,CASSQGTSLYEQYF
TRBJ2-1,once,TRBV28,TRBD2,TGTGCCAGCAGTTCAACCGTAGCGGGAGAGGCGGTAGGGAATGAGCAGTTCTTC,CASSSTVAGEAVGNEQFF
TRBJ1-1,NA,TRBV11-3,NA,TGTGCCAGCAGCTTAGGACGGGGGAACACTGAAGCTTTCTTT,CASSLGRGNTEAFF
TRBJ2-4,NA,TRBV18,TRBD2,TGTGCCAGCTCACCGCTAGCGGAAAACATTCAGTACTTC,CASSPLAENIQYF